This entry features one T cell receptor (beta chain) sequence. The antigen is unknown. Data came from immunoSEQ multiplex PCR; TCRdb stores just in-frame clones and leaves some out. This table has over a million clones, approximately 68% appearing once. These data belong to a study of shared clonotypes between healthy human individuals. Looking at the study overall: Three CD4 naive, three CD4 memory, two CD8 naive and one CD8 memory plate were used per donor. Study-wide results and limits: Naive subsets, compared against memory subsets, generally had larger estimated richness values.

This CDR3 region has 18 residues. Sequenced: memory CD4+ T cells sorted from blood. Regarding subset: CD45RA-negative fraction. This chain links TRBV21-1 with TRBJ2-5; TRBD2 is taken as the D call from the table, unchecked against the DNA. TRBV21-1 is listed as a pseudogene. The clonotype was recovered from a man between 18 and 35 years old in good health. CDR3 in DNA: TGTGCCACCAGCCGTCCGGGACTAGCGGGAGGGAGGGGAGAGACCCAGTACTTC. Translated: CATSRPGLAGGRGETQYF.